This passage covers 20 T cell receptor beta chains from one sample sequenced in a study of cytomegalovirus exposure and HLA in healthy donors. Generated by immunoSEQ multiplex PCR, the TCRdb table keeps only in-frame clones and is missing some. The sample includes under 200,000 clones, roughly 84% of them seen just once. Sequences were obtained from PBMCs. The source is a man younger than 35 in good health and CMV-seropositive.

V is TRBV2 and J is TRBJ1-1; D ambiguous. Germline V gene lookup returns CDR1 SNHLY and CDR2 FYNNEI. Trimming took 2 bases from V and 0 from J, leaving 7 bases between them. The CDR3 is 14 amino acids. CDR3: CASSESSVNTEAFF. CDR3 nucleotides: TGTGCCAGCAGTGAATCGTCCGTGAACACTGAAGCTTTCTTT.

J is TRBJ2-1 and V is TRBV19, with TRBD2 matching over 11 bases. Losses at the gene ends were 5 bases for V and 13 bases for J; bases not matched to a gene: 7. The CDR3 totals 13 residues. CDR1 is LNHDA, CDR2 SQIVND, per germline (reference sequence). The CDR3 bases are TGTGCCAGTAGTGCACTAGCGGGAGCCCCCCAGTTCTTC. This sequence encodes CASSALAGAPQFF.

The V gene is TRBV5-1, the J gene TRBJ2-1; D may be TRBD2 (6 bases). The CDR3 has 17 residues. Trimming removed 4 bases from V and 0 bases from J, with 17 bases in between. Germline V lookup: CDR1 SGHRS, CDR2 YFSETQ. The CDR3 bases are TGCGCCAGCAGCGAAGATTTGCGGGGCCGCTCCTACAATGAGCAGTTCTTC. Protein product: CASSEDLRGRSYNEQFF.

The chain combines TRBV5-6 with TRBJ2-2, with 7 bases lining up with TRBD1. Germline CDR1 SGHDT, CDR2 YYEEEE. The J segment lost 0 bases and the V segment lost 4 bases, leaving 6 bases of the junction unmatched. The CDR3 length is 16 residues. CDR3 protein: CASSPPTGANTGELFF. CDR3 in DNA: TGTGCCAGCAGCCCCCCCACAGGGGCGAACACCGGGGAGCTGTTTTTT.

This rearrangement joins TRBV5-4 to TRBJ1-3; D remains unclear. CDR1 SGHNT and CDR2 YYREEE come from the germline V gene (reference sequence). This CDR3 spans 13 amino acids. The V end was cut by 4 bases, the J end by 4 bases, with 9 bases between. CDR3 residues: CASSPFVGNTIYF. The CDR3 DNA reads as TGTGCCAGCAGCCCTTTCGTAGGAAACACCATATATTTT.

The rearrangement links TRBV27 to TRBJ2-5; 9 bases are a match to TRBD1. CDR3 size: 15 residues. The V and J ends lost 5 bases and 0 bases, in that order; junction bases with no gene match: 4. Germline CDR1 and CDR2: MNHEY and SMNVEV (reference sequence). The CDR3 nucleotides read TGTGCCAGCAGTCGCCGGGACAGGGACCAAGAGACCCAGTACTTC. Amino acids: CASSRRDRDQETQYF.

The CDR3 protein is CASSSTTSGRSDTQYF. CDR3 nucleotide sequence: TGTGCCAGCAGCTCCACCACTAGCGGGAGATCGGATACGCAGTATTTT. The rearrangement uses TRBV7-9 and TRBJ2-3; 11 nucleotides match TRBD2. The trim removed 4 bases at V and 6 bases at J, leaving 9 bases unmatched. The germline gives CDR1 SEHNR, CDR2 FQNEAQ (reference sequence). This CDR3 region has 16 residues.

The CDR3 nucleotides are TGTGCCAGCAGTACAGGGTCTGGAAACACCATATATTTT. Its translation: CASSTGSGNTIYF. V and J are TRBV25-1 and TRBJ1-3; D perhaps matches TRBD1 (6 bases). Germline CDR1 reads MGHDK; CDR2 reads SYGVNS. The CDR3 has 13 residues. The V end lost 5 bases, the J end lost 1 base, and 6 bases lay between the germline ends.

The V gene is TRBV25-1, the J gene TRBJ2-7, with unresolved D. Germline assignment: CDR1 MGHDK and CDR2 SYGVNS. The V and J ends lost 3 bases and 3 bases respectively, with 9 bases between them. The CDR3 extends over 13 amino acids. CDR3 loop: CASSEHSHYEQYF. The CDR3 DNA sequence: TGTGCCAGCAGTGAGCACAGCCACTACGAGCAGTACTTC.

This rearrangement joins TRBV6-1 to TRBJ1-2; no firm D call. The V end lost 8 bases, the J end lost 5 bases, and 12 bases lay between the germline ends. The V gene's germline CDR1 is MNHNS and CDR2 SASEGT. The CDR3 consists of 12 residues. The CDR3 coding sequence is TGTGCCAGCGGAGCGGGCCGGTATGGCTACACCTTC. It translates to CASGAGRYGYTF.

This CDR3 is CASSPGTGGFEKLFF. The CDR3 DNA reads TGTGCCAGCAGCCCCGGGACAGGGGGCTTCGAAAAACTGTTTTTT. The chain recombines TRBV28 with TRBJ1-4, with 12 bases that match TRBD1. CDR1 is MDHEN, CDR2 SYDVKM, per germline. The V and J ends lost 6 bases and 8 bases, in that order; junction bases with no gene match: 7. This CDR3 has 15 residues.

The chain links TRBV7-9 to TRBJ2-1; 11 positions match TRBD2. In germline, CDR1 is SEHNR, CDR2 FQNEAQ (reference sequence). V gave up 6 bases and J gave up 4 bases; unmatched junction bases: 8. The CDR3 extends over 16 amino acids. DNA of the CDR3: TGTGCCAGCAGACAAGGGACTAGCGGAGGATACAATGAGCAGTTCTTC. Protein: CASRQGTSGGYNEQFF.

The CDR3 here is CASSYGGAPGELFF. CDR3 nucleotide sequence: TGTGCCAGCAGTTATGGAGGGGCTCCCGGGGAGCTGTTTTTT. J is TRBJ2-2 and V is TRBV27; TRBD2 is a possible D gene (6 bases). Trimming removed 4 bases at V and 6 bases at J, with 12 bases between. Germline assignment: CDR1 MNHEY and CDR2 SMNVEV (reference sequence). This CDR3 contains 14 residues.

The chain links TRBV5-1 to TRBJ1-4; TRBD1 matches at 9 bases. Losses at the gene ends were 2 bases for V and 2 bases for J; bases not matched to a gene: 1. The germline CDR1 and CDR2 sequences are SGHRS and YFSETQ. The CDR3 spans 15 residues. CDR3 region: CASSFGTGTNEKLFF. The CDR3 DNA reads TGCGCCAGCAGCTTCGGGACAGGGACTAATGAAAAACTGTTTTTT.

The chain links TRBV5-6 to TRBJ2-1; TRBD2 agrees at 11 bases. Germline CDR1 is SGHDT and CDR2 is YYEEEE. Trimming cost V 4 bases and J 7 bases; bases outside gene matches: 10. The CDR3 has 16 residues. The CDR3 DNA follows: TGTGCCAGCAGCGCACTAGCGGGAGACCCTCGGAATGAGCAGTTCTTC. Its protein is CASSALAGDPRNEQFF.

J is TRBJ2-6 and V is TRBV5-4; D perhaps matches TRBD2 (6 bases). Trimming left V 6 bases short and J 2 bases short, with 12 bases between. Germline CDR1 reads SGHNT; CDR2 reads YYREEE (reference sequence). CDR3 length equals 15 residues. The CDR3 reads CASTPGGAGANVLTF. The CDR3 DNA sequence: TGTGCCAGCACCCCCGGAGGGGCTGGGGCCAACGTCCTGACTTTC. The variable domain in full, completed from reference TRBV5-4 and TRBJ2-6, reads ETGVTQSPTHLIKTRGQQVTLRCSSQSGHNTVSWYQQALGQGPQFIFQYYREEENGRGNFPPRFSGLQFPNYSSELNVNALELDDSALYLCASTPGGAGANVLTFGAGSRLTVL.

This chain links TRBV6-5 with TRBJ2-7; D is unresolved. The V gene's germline CDR1 is MNHEY and CDR2 SVGAGI. With 6 bases removed from V and 4 bases from J, the gap between germline ends came to 13 bases. CDR3 size: 13 residues. The CDR3 nucleotides are TGTGCCAGCAGCTCACCTGACACTTACGAGCAGTACTTC. The encoded protein is CASSSPDTYEQYF.

The count of this clone is one. This chain joins TRBV9 and TRBJ2-7, with 9 bases aligning to TRBD2. In germline, CDR1 is SGDLS, CDR2 YYNGEE. The ends lost 4 bases at V and 5 bases at J; junction bases unmatched: 4. This CDR3 has 13 amino acids. CDR3 amino acids: CASSRRTSDEQYF. CDR3 DNA: TGTGCCAGCAGCCGAAGGACTAGCGACGAGCAGTACTTC.

The genes are TRBV9 and TRBJ1-5; the D gene is possibly TRBD1 (5 bases). The CDR3 is 14 amino acids. V was clipped by 4 bases and J by 7 bases, with 15 bases between them. Germline CDR1 reads SGDLS; CDR2 reads YYNGEE. The CDR3 DNA reads as TGTGCCAGCAGCTCCTGGGAGGGGCCCCAGCCCCAGCATTTT. This codes for CASSSWEGPQPQHF.

V and J are TRBV4-3 and TRBJ2-7; possibly TRBD2 for D (6 bases). Germline V gives CDR1 LGHNA, CDR2 YSLEER. The V gene lost 0 bases and the J gene lost 5 bases, with 8 bases spanning the gap. The CDR3 extends over 13 amino acids. The CDR3 DNA reads TGCGCCAGCAGCCAAGAGCGGAGGGACGAGCAGTACTTC. Encoded protein: CASSQERRDEQYF.